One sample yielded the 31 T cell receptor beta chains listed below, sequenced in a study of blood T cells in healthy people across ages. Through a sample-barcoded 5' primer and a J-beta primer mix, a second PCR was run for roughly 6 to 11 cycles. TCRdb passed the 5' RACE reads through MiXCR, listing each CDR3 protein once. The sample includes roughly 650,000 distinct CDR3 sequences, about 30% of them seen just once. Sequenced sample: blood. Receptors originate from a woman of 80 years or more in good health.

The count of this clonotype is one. The CDR3 region is CASGSQYF. Written as DNA, the CDR3 is TGTGCCAGCGGGTCCCAGTACTTC. The rearrangement uses TRBV12-1 and TRBJ2-5. TRBV12-1 is given as a pseudogene. The CDR3 spans 8 residues.

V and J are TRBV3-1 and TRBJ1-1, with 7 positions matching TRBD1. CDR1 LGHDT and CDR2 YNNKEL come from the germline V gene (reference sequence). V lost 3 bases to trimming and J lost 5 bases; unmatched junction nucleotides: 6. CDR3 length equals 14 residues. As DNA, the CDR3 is TGTGCCAGCAGCCATCGACAGGGAAGAACTGAAGCTTTCTTT. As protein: CASSHRQGRTEAFF.

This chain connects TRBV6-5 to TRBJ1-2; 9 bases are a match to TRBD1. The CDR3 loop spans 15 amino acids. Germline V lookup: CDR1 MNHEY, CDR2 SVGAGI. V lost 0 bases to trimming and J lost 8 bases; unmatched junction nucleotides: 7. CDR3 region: CASSYSTGGRGGYTF. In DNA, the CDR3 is TGTGCCAGCAGTTACTCGACAGGGGGACGTGGCGGCTACACCTTC.

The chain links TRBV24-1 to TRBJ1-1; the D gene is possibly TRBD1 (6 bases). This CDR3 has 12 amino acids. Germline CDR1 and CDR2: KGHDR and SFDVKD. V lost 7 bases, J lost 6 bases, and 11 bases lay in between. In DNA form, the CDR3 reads TGTGCCACCAGCTACCAGGGGTCTGAAGCTTTCTTT. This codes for CATSYQGSEAFF.

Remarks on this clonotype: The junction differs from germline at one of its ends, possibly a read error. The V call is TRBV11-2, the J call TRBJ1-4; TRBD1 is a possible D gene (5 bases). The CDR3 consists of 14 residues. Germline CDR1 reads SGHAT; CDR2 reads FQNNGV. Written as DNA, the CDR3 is TGTGCCAGCAGCTCAGGGAAGTTGACTGAAAAACGGGTTTTT. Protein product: CASSSGKLTEKRVF.

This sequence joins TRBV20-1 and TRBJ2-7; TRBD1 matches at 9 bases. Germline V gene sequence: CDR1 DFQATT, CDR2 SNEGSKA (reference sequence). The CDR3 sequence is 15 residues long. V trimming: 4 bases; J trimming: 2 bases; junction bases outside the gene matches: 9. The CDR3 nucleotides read TGCAGTGCTAACTCGCAGGACAGGGGACCCTACGAGCAGTACTTC. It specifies CSANSQDRGPYEQYF.

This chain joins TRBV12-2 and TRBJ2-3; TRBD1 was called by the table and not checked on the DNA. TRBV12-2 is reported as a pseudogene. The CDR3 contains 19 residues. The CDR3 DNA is TGTGCAAGTCGGCTTAAACCTCCGGGGGCTGTGGGTAGCACAGATACGCAGTATTTT. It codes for CASRLKPPGAVGSTDTQYF.

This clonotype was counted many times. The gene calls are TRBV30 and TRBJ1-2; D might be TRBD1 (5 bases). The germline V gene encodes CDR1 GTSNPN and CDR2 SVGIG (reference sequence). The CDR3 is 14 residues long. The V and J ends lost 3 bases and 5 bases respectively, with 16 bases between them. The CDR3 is CAWSLLGRGYGYTF. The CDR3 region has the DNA TGTGCCTGGAGCCTCCTCGGAAGGGGATATGGCTACACCTTC.

The DNA of the CDR3 is TGTGCCAGCCGAGGGGTGGGGAGTCAGCCCCAGCATTTT. Protein sequence: CASRGVGSQPQHF. V is TRBV27 and J is TRBJ1-5; D is perhaps TRBD1 (5 bases). The CDR3 consists of 13 residues. V lost 8 bases and J lost 6, with 14 bases in between. CDR1 is MNHEY, CDR2 SMNVEV, per germline (reference sequence).

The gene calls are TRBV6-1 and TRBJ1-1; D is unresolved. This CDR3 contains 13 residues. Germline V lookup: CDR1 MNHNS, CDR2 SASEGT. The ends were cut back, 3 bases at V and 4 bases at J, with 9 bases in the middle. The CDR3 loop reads CASSEKRPTEAFF. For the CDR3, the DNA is TGTGCCAGCAGTGAGAAGAGGCCCACTGAAGCTTTCTTT.

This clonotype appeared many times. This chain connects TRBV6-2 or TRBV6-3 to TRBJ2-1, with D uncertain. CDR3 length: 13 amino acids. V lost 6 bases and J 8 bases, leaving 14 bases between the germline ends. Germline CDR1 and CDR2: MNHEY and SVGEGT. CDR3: CASRDGPPDEQFF. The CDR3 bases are TGTGCCAGCAGGGACGGGCCCCCGGATGAGCAGTTCTTC.

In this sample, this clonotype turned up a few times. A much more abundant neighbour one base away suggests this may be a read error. In DNA form, the CDR3 reads TGTGCCAGCAGCTACCGCAGCGGGGGTGGGGGCGGCAATGAGCAGTACTTC. Residues: CASSYRSGGGGGNEQYF. J is TRBJ2-5 and V is TRBV7-2; 8 nucleotides align to TRBD2. The CDR3 totals 17 residues. The V segment lost 4 bases and the J segment 11 bases; nucleotides outside the gene matches: 21. CDR1 is SGHTA and CDR2 is FQGNSA in the germline V gene.

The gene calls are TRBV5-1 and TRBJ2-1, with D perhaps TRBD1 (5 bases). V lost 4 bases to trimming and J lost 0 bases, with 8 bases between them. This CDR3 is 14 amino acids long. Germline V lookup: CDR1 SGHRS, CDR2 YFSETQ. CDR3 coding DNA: TGCGCCAGCAGCGGGCAGGGCTCCTACAATGAGCAGTTCTTC. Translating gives CASSGQGSYNEQFF.

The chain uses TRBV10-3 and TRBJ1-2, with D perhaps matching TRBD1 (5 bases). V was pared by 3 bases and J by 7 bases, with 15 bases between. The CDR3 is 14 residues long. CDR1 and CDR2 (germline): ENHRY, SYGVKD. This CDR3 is CAISDPAGPRGYTF. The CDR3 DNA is TGTGCCATCAGTGATCCGGCAGGGCCGCGTGGCTACACCTTC.

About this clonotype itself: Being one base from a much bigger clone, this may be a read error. The CDR3 nucleotides are TGTGCCACCAGCAGGGGGTCCTCCGGGACAGGCAGATTTGGCTACACCTTC. It encodes CATSRGSSGTGRFGYTF. J is TRBJ1-2 and V is TRBV15; TRBD1 agrees at 8 bases. The junction had 16 bases not matched to a gene; V was cut back by 3 bases and J by 7 bases. The CDR3 consists of 17 residues. CDR1 is LNHNV, CDR2 YYDKDF, per germline (reference sequence). Based on the CDR3 plus reference TRBV15 and TRBJ1-2, the full variable domain is DAMVIQNPRYQVTQFGKPVTLSCSQTLNHNVMYWYQQKSSQAPKLLFHYYDKDFNNEADTPDNFQSRRPNTSFCFLDIRSPGLGDTAMYLCATSRGSSGTGRFGYTFGSGTRLTVV.

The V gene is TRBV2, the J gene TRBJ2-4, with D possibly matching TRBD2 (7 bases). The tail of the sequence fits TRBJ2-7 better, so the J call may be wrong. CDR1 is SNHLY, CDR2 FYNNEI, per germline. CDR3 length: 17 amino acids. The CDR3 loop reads CASIERYGGLSSYEQYF. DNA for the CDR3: TGTGCCAGCATAGAAAGATACGGGGGGCTGAGCTCCTACGAGCAGTACTTC.

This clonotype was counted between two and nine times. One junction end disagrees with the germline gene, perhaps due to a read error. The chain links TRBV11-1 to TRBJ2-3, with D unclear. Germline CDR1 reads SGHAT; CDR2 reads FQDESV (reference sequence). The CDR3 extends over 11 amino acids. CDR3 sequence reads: CAGRTGDTQYF. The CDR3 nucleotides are TGTGCCGGCAGAACTGGGGATACGCAGTATTTT.

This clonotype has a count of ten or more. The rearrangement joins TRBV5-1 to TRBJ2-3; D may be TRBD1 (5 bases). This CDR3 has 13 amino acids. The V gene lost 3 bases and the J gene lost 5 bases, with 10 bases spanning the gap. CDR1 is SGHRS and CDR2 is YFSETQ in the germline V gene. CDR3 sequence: CASSSGQGDTQYF. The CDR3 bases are TGCGCCAGCAGCTCCGGCCAGGGAGATACGCAGTATTTT. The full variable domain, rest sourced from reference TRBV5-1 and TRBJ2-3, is KAGVTQTPRYLIKTRGQQVTLSCSPISGHRSVSWYQQTPGQGLQFLFEYFSETQRNKGNFPGRFSGRQFSNSRSEMNVSTLELGDSALYLCASSSGQGDTQYFGPGTRLTVL.

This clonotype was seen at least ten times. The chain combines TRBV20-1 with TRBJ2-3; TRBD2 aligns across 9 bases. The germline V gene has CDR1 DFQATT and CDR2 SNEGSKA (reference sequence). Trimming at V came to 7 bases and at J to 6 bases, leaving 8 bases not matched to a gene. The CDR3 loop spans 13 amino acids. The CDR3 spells CSVTSGSLDTQYF. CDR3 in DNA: TGCAGTGTGACTAGCGGATCCTTGGATACGCAGTATTTT.

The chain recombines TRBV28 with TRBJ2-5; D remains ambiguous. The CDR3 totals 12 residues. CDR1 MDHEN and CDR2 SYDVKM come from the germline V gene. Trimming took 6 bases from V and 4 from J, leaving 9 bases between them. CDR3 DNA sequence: TGTGCCAGCAGCGTTCGCAGAGAGACCCAGTACTTC. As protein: CASSVRRETQYF. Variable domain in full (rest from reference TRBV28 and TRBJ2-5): DVKVTQSSRYLVKRTGEKVFLECVQDMDHENMFWYRQDPGLGLRLIYFSYDVKMKEKGDIPEGYSVSREKKERFSLILESASTNQTSMYLCASSVRRETQYFGPGTRLLVL.

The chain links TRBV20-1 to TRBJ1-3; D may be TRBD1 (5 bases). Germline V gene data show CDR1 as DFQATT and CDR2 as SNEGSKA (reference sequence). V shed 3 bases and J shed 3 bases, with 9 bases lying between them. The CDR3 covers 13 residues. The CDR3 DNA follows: TGCAGTGCTAGCGTAGGGGATGGAAACACCATATATTTT. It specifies CSASVGDGNTIYF.

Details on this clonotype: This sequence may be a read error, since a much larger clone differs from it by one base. CDR3 bases: TGTGTCAGCAGCAACGGACCCAACTCCCAAGAGACCCAGTACTTC. Its protein product is CVSSNGPNSQETQYF. V and J are TRBV7-3 and TRBJ2-5, with no clear D. CDR3 length: 15 residues. The V gene's germline CDR1 is SGHTA and CDR2 FQGTGA. The full variable domain, in which reference TRBV7-3 and TRBJ2-5 provide the parts outside the CDR3, is GAGVSQTPSNKVTEKGKYVELRCDPISGHTALYWYRQSLGQGPEFLIYFQGTGAADDSGLPNDRFFAVRPEGSVSTLKIQRTERGDSAVYLCVSSNGPNSQETQYFGPGTRLLVL.

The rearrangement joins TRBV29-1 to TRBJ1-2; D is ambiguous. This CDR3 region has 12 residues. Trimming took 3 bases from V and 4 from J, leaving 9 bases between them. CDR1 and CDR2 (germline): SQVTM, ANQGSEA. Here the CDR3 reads CSVDLQLYGYTF. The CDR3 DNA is TGCAGCGTTGATTTACAGCTCTATGGCTACACCTTC.

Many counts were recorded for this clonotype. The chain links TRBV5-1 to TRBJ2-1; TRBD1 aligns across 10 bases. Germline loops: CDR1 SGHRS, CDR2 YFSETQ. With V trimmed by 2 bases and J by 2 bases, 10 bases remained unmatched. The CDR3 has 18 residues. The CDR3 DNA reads TGCGCCAGCAGCTTAGGCCCCGGACAGGGGGGAACCTACAATGAGCAGTTCTTC. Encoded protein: CASSLGPGQGGTYNEQFF.

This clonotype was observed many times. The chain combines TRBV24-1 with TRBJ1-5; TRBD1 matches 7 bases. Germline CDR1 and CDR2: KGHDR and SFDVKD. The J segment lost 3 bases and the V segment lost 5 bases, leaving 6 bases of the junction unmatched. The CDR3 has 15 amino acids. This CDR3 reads CATSAPGQHNQPQHF. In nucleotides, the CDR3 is TGTGCCACCAGTGCGCCGGGACAGCACAATCAGCCCCAGCATTTT.

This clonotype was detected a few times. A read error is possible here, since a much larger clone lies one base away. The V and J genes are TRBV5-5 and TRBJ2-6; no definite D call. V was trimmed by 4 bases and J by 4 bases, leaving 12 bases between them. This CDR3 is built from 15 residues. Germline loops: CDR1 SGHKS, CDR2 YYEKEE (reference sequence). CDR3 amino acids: CASSPVRAGANVLTF. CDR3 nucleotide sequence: TGTGCCAGCAGCCCGGTCCGGGCCGGGGCCAACGTCCTGACTTTC.

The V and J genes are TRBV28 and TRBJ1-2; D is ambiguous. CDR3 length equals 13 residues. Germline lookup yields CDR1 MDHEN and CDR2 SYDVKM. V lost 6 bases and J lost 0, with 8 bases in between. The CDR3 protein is CASRESPNYGYTF. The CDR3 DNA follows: TGTGCCAGCAGAGAGAGTCCTAACTATGGCTACACCTTC.

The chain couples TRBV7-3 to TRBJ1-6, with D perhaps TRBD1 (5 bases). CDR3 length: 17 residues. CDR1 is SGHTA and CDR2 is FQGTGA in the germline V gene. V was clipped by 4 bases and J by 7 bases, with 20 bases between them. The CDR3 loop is CASSSRSRGVGNSPLHF. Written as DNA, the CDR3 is TGTGCCAGCAGCTCAAGATCGCGGGGGGTAGGGAATTCACCCCTCCACTTT. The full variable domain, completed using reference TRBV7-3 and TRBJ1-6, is GAGVSQTPSNKVTEKGKYVELRCDPISGHTALYWYRQSLGQGPEFLIYFQGTGAADDSGLPNDRFFAVRPEGSVSTLKIQRTERGDSAVYLCASSSRSRGVGNSPLHFGNGTRLTVT.

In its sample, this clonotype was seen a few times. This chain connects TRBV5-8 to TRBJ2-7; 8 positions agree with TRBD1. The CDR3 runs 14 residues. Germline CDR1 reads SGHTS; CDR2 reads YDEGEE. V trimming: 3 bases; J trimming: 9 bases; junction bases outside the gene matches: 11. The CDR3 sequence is CASSWVRGRTGQYF. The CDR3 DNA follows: TGTGCCAGCAGCTGGGTCAGGGGGCGAACCGGGCAGTACTTC.

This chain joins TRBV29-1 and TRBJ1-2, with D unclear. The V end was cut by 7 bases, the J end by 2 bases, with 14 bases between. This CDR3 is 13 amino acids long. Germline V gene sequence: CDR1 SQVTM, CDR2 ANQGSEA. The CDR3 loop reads CSGGGLQNYGYTF. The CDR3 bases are TGCAGCGGTGGCGGGCTCCAGAACTATGGCTACACCTTC.

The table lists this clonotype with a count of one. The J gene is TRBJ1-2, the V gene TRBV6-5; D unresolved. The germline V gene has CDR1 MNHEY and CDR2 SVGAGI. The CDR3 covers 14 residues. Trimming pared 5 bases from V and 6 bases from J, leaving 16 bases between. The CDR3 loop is CASSTTGKLDGYTF. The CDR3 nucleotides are TGTGCCAGCAGTACCACCGGCAAACTGGATGGCTACACCTTC.